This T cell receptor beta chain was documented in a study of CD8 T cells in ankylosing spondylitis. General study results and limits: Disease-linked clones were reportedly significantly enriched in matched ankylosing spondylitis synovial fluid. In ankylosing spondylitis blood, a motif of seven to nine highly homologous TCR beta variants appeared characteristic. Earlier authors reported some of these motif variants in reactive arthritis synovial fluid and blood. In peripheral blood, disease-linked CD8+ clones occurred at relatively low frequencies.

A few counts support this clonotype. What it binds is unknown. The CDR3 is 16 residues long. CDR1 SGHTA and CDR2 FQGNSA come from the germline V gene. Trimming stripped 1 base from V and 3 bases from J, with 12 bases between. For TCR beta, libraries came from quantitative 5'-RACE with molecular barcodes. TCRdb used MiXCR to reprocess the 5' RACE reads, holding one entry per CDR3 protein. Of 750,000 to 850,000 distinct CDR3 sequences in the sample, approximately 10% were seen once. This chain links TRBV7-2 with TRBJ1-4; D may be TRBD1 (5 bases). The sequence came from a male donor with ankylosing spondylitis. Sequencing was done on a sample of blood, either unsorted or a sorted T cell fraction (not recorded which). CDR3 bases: TGTGCCAGCAGCTTAGGGGGACCTCGGGCTAATGAAAAACTGTTTTTT. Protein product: CASSLGGPRANEKLFF.